Described below is a single TCR beta chain sequence and its context. Its matching antigen is unknown. TCRdb keeps only in-frame clones here, not all; method: immunoSEQ multiplex PCR. The sample holds tens of thousands of clones, about 88% seen once. CD4+CD25+CD127- Tregs, CD4+CD25- non-Tregs, CD4 and CD8 cells were sorted. V trimming: 6 bases; J trimming: 1 base; junction bases outside the gene matches: 8. CDR1 is SGHRS and CDR2 is YFSETQ in the germline V gene. The CDR3 is 15 amino acids. This specimen belongs to a study of Tregs in tolerant kidney transplant recipients. The study, taken as a whole, reports: Tregs expanded with activated donor B cells seemed most donor-specific. Antigen-driven expansion was suggested because donor-specific Tregs expanded more than all Tregs in tolerant patients.

The input for sequencing was CD4+ T cells from blood, taken before the transplant. This chain connects TRBV5-1 to TRBJ2-5; TRBD2 matches at 8 bases. The source is a human donor who received a combined kidney and bone marrow transplant. CDR3 nucleotide sequence: TGCGCCAGCACCCCGGGAGGGAGAGGCCAAGAGACCCAGTACTTC. This sequence encodes CASTPGGRGQETQYF. The full variable domain, with the rest looked up from reference TRBV5-1 and TRBJ2-5, is KAGVTQTPRYLIKTRGQQVTLSCSPISGHRSVSWYQQTPGQGLQFLFEYFSETQRNKGNFPGRFSGRQFSNSRSEMNVSTLELGDSALYLCASTPGGRGQETQYFGPGTRLLVL.